This is a list of T cell receptor beta chains from one sample in a study of OX40 agonist ivuxolimab in advanced cancers. The assay was immunoSEQ multiplex PCR, and TCRdb's table has in-frame clones only and misses some. Here the sample spans roughly 100,000 clones, around 90% being singletons. The sample here was CD4+ or CD8+ T cells sorted from blood, taken in a trial of the OX40 agonist ivuxolimab. The source of these receptors is an adult with an advanced solid tumor such as melanoma, head and neck, liver or kidney cancer. The conserved cysteine and the conserved F or W are not part of the CDR3 here. Fields, in order: clone size, V gene, J gene, CDR3 protein. Where a row states a size, it is once, few, many or the class of an expanded clone; other rows omit it.

>NA|TRBV28|TRBJ2-1
ASSFMTSGVMKQF
>NA|TRBV28|TRBJ1-2
ASTPQDGSYGYT
>NA|TRBV7-2|TRBJ1-1
ASSTPGGLNTEAF
>NA|TRBV18|TRBJ2-7
ASSPMRGEQY
>NA|TRBV4-3|TRBJ1-6
ASSQDRDREDSPLH
>NA|TRBV10-1|TRBJ2-1
ASSGTGAYNEQF
>NA|TRBV7-2|TRBJ1-3
ASSFLDPGNAPIY
>once|TRBV2|TRBJ2-5
ASSAIREGETQY
>NA|TRBV9|TRBJ2-5
ASSRVRLGETQY
>once|TRBV30|TRBJ1-6
AWNDDRTLYNSPLH
>NA|TRBV5-6|TRBJ2-1
ASSIDFSYNEQF
>NA|TRBV5-1|TRBJ2-1
ASSYSGSYNEQF
>NA|TRBV28|TRBJ2-5
ASSSAGVGRVQETQY
>NA|TRBV2|TRBJ2-7
ASSDATGRTYEQY
>NA|TRBV18|TRBJ2-5
ASRVFDRQETQY
>NA|TRBV6-1|TRBJ2-7
ATTKSSGGSYEQY
>NA|TRBV5-1|TRBJ2-7
ASSLVVGSYEQY
>NA|TRBV7-9|TRBJ1-3
ASSLDTGNTIY
>NA|TRBV9|TRBJ2-7
ASSPTSQDPYEQY
>few|TRBV6-5|TRBJ2-7
ASSPRTGAYEQY
>NA|TRBV27|TRBJ1-2
ASSFQANYGYT
>NA|TRBV4-3|TRBJ2-3
ASSQEGQVSNTQY
>NA|TRBV7-2|TRBJ1-2
ASSGQGYGYT
>NA|TRBV5-1|TRBJ2-3
ASSLGAGLGTDTQY
>NA|TRBV9|TRBJ1-3
ASSESGRSGNTIY
>NA|TRBV10-3|TRBJ1-6
ATSGGGWNSPLH
>once|TRBV18|TRBJ2-5
ASSPPKPLETQY
>NA|TRBV6-1|TRBJ2-3
ASSERAGGHRNTDTQY
>NA|TRBV29-1|TRBJ1-1
SGRTVNTEAF
>NA|TRBV29-1|TRBJ1-6
SVKQGVDSPLH
>NA|TRBV14|TRBJ2-7
ASSPRQVGYEQY
>NA|TRBV18|TRBJ1-1
ASSPYATEAF
>NA|TRBV9|TRBJ1-1
ASTRQGTSSANTEAF
>NA|TRBV10-3|TRBJ2-7
AISSRTGGSYEQY
>NA|TRBV11-2|TRBJ2-5
ASSLDLNPRETQY
>NA|TRBV19|TRBJ1-5
ASSLDSNQPQH
>once|TRBV19|TRBJ1-4
ASTRGREKLF
>NA|TRBV29-1|TRBJ2-7
SVDKGAYEQY
>NA|TRBV23-1|TRBJ2-7
ASSQGAKGVEGSTSYEQY
>NA|TRBV4-2|TRBJ1-6
ASSQGDRESPLH
>NA|TRBV5-1|TRBJ2-3
ASRSGGAGDTQY
>NA|TRBV7-2|TRBJ1-1
ASSFQVGAGTEAF
>NA|TRBV5-6|TRBJ2-3
ASSLWLRDQTSTDTQY
>NA|TRBV27|TRBJ1-2
ASSSRTGVAGYT
>few|TRBV4-2|TRBJ1-4
ASSQGSRVNEKLF